This T cell receptor beta chain came from a study of T cells in narcolepsy. About the research overall: Donors had narcolepsy type 1 or type 2, or were healthy controls.

Profiling relied on immunoSEQ multiplex PCR, and the TCRdb table lists in-frame clones only, not all of them. The sample has about 33,000 clones, 85% to 90% seen once. About this clone: Its specificity is unknown.

V lost 8 bases and J lost 1, with 9 bases in between. The CDR3 length is 12 residues. CDR1 and CDR2 from the germline V gene are MNHEY and SVGAGI. Study-wide results and caveats: Autoreactive HCRT-specific and TRIB2-specific clonotypes were marked in same-patient CSF-versus-blood CD4+ comparisons. No autoreactive T cell clone sequences appeared in some memory CD4+ repertoires.

V usage is TRBV6-5 and J usage is TRBJ2-7; D gene uncertain. Sequenced input: CD45RA- memory CD4+ T cells from PBMCs. The receptor comes from a human donor with narcolepsy. Written as DNA, the CDR3 is TGTGCCAGCGGAGATCCTTCCTACGAGCAGTACTTC. This gives the protein CASGDPSYEQYF.